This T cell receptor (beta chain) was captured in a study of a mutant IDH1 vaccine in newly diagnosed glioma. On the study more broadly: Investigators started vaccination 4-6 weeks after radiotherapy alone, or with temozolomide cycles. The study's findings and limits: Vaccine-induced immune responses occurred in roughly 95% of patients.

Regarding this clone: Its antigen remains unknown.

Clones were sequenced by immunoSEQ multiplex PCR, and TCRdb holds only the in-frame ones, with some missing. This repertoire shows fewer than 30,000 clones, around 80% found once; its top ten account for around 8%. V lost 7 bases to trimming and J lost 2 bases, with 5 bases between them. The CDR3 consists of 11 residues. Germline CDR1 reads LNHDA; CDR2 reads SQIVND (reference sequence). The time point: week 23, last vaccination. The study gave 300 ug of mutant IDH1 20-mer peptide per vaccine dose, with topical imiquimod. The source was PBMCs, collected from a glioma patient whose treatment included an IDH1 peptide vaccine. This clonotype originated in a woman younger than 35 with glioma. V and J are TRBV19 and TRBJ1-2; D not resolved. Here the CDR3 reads CASIGNYGYTF. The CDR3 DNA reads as TGTGCCAGTATCGGAAACTATGGCTACACCTTC.